Included here is one T cell receptor beta chain sequence, with context. Germline loops: CDR1 LNHDA, CDR2 SQIVND (reference sequence). The CDR3 length is 14 residues. V dropped 1 base and J dropped 5 bases, with 9 bases sitting between them. Authors' processing steps: Reference gene primers were amplified, and this amplification served to estimate nucleated cell counts. Profiling relied on immunoSEQ multiplex PCR, and the TCRdb table lists in-frame clones only, not all of them. V and J calls and clone size are those listed in that table; D and trimming were worked out from the DNA. Of about 250,000 clones in the sample, about 80% were seen once. The sample belongs to a study of blood T cell repertoires in COVID-19. As for the study in general: Acute-phase and convalescent COVID-19 samples originated in the United States, Italy and Spain. T cells, B-cell-depleted T cells, or PBMCs supplied cDNA or gDNA.

The V gene is TRBV19, the J gene TRBJ1-5; D remains unclear. What was sequenced was peripheral blood. The receptor's source is a man aged 45-65 years with active or convalescent COVID-19. This CDR3 reads CASSIGTVDQPQHF. The CDR3 region has the DNA TGTGCCAGTAGTATAGGTACCGTAGATCAGCCCCAGCATTTT.